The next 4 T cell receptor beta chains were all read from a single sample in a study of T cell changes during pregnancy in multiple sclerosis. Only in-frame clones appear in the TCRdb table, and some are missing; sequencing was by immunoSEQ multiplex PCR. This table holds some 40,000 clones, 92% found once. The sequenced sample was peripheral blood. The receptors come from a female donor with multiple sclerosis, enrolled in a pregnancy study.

CDR3 coding DNA: TGTGCCAGCAGCTTCTCCGGGACAGCCAGGGAGCAGTACTTC. Translating gives CASSFSGTAREQYF. The J gene is TRBJ2-7, the V gene TRBV13, with 7 bases identical to TRBD1. The junction had 9 bases not matched to a gene; V was cut back by 3 bases and J by 7 bases. This CDR3 contains 14 residues. CDR1 and CDR2 (germline): PRHDT, FYEKMQ (reference sequence).

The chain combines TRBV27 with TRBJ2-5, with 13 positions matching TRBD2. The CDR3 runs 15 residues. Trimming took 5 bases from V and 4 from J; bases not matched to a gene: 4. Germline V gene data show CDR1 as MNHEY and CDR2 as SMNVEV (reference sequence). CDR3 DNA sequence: TGTGCCAGCAGTCTTAGACTAGCGGGAGGAGAGACCCAGTACTTC. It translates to CASSLRLAGGETQYF.

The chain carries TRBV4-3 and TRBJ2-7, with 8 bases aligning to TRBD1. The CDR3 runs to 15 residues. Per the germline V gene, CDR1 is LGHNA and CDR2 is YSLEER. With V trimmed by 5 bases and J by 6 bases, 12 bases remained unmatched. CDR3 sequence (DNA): TGCGCCAGCAGCATCCAGACAGGGGAGTTTGCCGAGCAGTACTTC. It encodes CASSIQTGEFAEQYF.

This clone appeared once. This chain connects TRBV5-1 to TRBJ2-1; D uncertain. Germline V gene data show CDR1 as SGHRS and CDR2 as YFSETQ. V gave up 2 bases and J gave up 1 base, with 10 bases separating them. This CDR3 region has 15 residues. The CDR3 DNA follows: TGCGCCAGCAGCTTTGATATAGGGTCCTACAATGAGCAGTTCTTC. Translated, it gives CASSFDIGSYNEQFF.